Listed below are T cell receptor beta chains from one sample, sequenced in a study of technical replicates of blood from a handful of donors. Data came from immunoSEQ multiplex PCR; TCRdb stores just in-frame clones and leaves some out. The sample consists of approximately 65,000 clones, more than 75% of them appearing once. The specimen sequenced was PBMCs. All receptors come from a human donor in good health. Some clones in this sample may be carry-over from other donors' samples. The CDR3 runs from the conserved cysteine through the conserved F or W. Fields, in order: J gene, V gene, CDR3 length, CDR3 protein.

TRBJ2-7,TRBV7-2,15,CASSFTGTGDREQYF
TRBJ2-1,TRBV5-4,15,CASSRWESSYNEQFF
TRBJ2-3,TRBV7-9,15,CASSFDSGRTDTQYF
TRBJ2-5,TRBV7-8,15,CASSPGTGDLETQYF
TRBJ2-1,TRBV28,14,CASRGRTGRNEQFF
TRBJ1-1,TRBV10-2,14,CASSRAGEGTEAFF
TRBJ2-1,TRBV11-3,14,CASSLGGPYNEQFF
TRBJ1-3,TRBV4-2,16,CASSQEDRSSGNTIYF
TRBJ2-1,TRBV13,15,CASSRSSGGGNEQFF
TRBJ2-2,TRBV10-2,16,CASRPAETRNTGELFF
TRBJ2-4,TRBV13,16,CASSSSVDALGDIQYF
TRBJ2-1,TRBV4-3,14,CASSQVGTSVEQFF
TRBJ1-1,TRBV19,14,CASSILGEGPRAFF
TRBJ1-1,TRBV18,15,CASSPMTGGPTEAFF
TRBJ1-2,TRBV5-4,15,CASRVGPGSGPRYTF
TRBJ2-3,TRBV5-1,16,CASSPLAGDRTDTQYF
TRBJ2-6,TRBV5-4,17,CASSHSLAGSLANVLTF